A single sample gave rise to the 16 T cell receptor beta chains below, sequenced in a study of shared clonotypes between healthy human individuals. TCRdb's copy holds only in-frame clones and misses some; the assay was immunoSEQ multiplex PCR. The repertoire holds about 380,000 clones, 96% seen once, with about 0.32% in the top ten. Sequencing was done on a sample of memory CD8+ T cells sorted from blood. Stated subset: CD45RO+ cells pooled with CCR7-negative TemRA cells. These receptor sequences come from a man aged 25-40 years in good health.

The chain is built from TRBV7-9 and TRBJ1-2; D not certain. Trimming stripped 7 bases from V and 5 bases from J, with 14 bases between. The CDR3 has 13 amino acids. CDR1 is SEHNR, CDR2 FQNEAQ, per germline (reference sequence). The CDR3 nucleotides read TGTGCCAGCAACTCAGGCGAGGGTTATGGCTACACCTTC. Amino acid sequence: CASNSGEGYGYTF. The full variable domain, with the rest looked up from reference TRBV7-9 and TRBJ1-2, is DTGVSQNPRHKITKRGQNVTFRCDPISEHNRLYWYRQTLGQGPEFLTYFQNEAQLEKSRLLSDRFSAERPKGSFSTLEIQRTEQGDSAMYLCASNSGEGYGYTFGSGTRLTVV.

The chain uses TRBV15 and TRBJ1-3, with TRBD1 matching 7 bases. The CDR3 spans 16 residues. The germline CDR1 and CDR2 sequences are LNHNV and YYDKDF (reference sequence). The V gene end was trimmed by 2 bases and the J gene end by 4 bases; junction bases not matched to a gene: 8. CDR3 protein: CATSRSKTGPGNTIYF. The CDR3 DNA reads TGTGCCACCAGCAGATCTAAGACAGGGCCCGGAAACACCATATATTTT.

The rearrangement joins TRBV18 to TRBJ2-7, with TRBD2 identical over 9 bases. V lost 2 bases to trimming and J lost 4 bases; unmatched junction nucleotides: 12. Germline values: CDR1 KGHSH, CDR2 LQKENI. The CDR3 spans 17 residues. CDR3 sequence (DNA): TGTGCCAGCTCACCAACCTCCCGAGGCGGGGGGGCATACGAGCAGTACTTC. The encoded protein is CASSPTSRGGGAYEQYF. The full variable domain, completed using reference TRBV18 and TRBJ2-7, is NAGVMQNPRHLVRRRGQEARLRCSPMKGHSHVYWYRQLPEEGLKFMVYLQKENIIDESGMPKERFSAEFPKEGPSILRIQQVVRGDSAAYFCASSPTSRGGGAYEQYFGPGTRLTVT.

The chain employs TRBV6-1 and TRBJ2-7; D possibly uses TRBD1 or TRBD2 (5 bases each). V lost 7 bases and J 2 bases, leaving 15 bases between the germline ends. This CDR3 comprises 14 residues. CDR1 MNHNS and CDR2 SASEGT come from the germline V gene. CDR3: CASIPGTITYEQYF. The CDR3 DNA follows: TGTGCCAGCATCCCAGGGACCATCACCTACGAGCAGTACTTC.

The chain uses TRBV7-2 and TRBJ2-1; TRBD2 aligns across 8 bases. The germline gives CDR1 SGHTA, CDR2 FQGNSA. V lost 4 bases to trimming and J lost 7 bases; unmatched junction nucleotides: 6. There are 14 residues in the CDR3. CDR3 amino acids: CASSSGTRVNEQFF. The DNA for the CDR3 is TGTGCCAGCAGCTCCGGGACTAGGGTGAATGAGCAGTTCTTC.

V gene TRBV27 combines with J gene TRBJ1-4; D gene uncertain. This CDR3 has 15 amino acids. CDR1 is MNHEY, CDR2 SMNVEV, per germline (reference sequence). Trimming left V 7 bases short and J 0 bases short, with 12 bases between. The CDR3 DNA reads TGTGCCAGCAAATTACGGATTGCAACTAATGAAAAACTGTTTTTT. Translating it yields CASKLRIATNEKLFF.

The chain joins TRBV6-1 to TRBJ2-3; 16 nucleotides line up with TRBD2. With 6 bases clipped from V and 8 bases from J, the junction kept 5 bases outside the gene matches. The CDR3 is 15 residues long. Germline V lookup: CDR1 MNHNS, CDR2 SASEGT. The CDR3 loop reads CASRGLAGGPVTQYF. CDR3 nucleotides: TGTGCCAGCAGGGGACTAGCGGGAGGGCCAGTTACGCAGTATTTT.

The chain has TRBV7-9 and TRBJ2-7; D not resolved. Germline values: CDR1 SEHNR, CDR2 FQNEAQ (reference sequence). V was clipped by 5 bases and J by 5 bases, with 19 bases between them. The CDR3 is made up of 15 amino acids. The chain's CDR3 is CASSQTPLSPNEQYF. CDR3 bases: TGTGCCAGCAGCCAAACCCCCCTCTCTCCCAACGAGCAGTACTTC.

This chain links TRBV9 with TRBJ2-7, with D unresolved. Germline CDR1 and CDR2: SGDLS and YYNGEE. The CDR3 has 14 residues. V was pared by 2 bases and J by 3 bases, with 12 bases between. In nucleotides, the CDR3 is TGTGCCAGCAGCGTTTCCCCTATCGGCTACGAGCAGTACTTC. Amino acid sequence: CASSVSPIGYEQYF.

This chain connects TRBV15 to TRBJ2-3; 7 nucleotides align to TRBD2. The CDR3 runs 17 residues. J was trimmed by 2 bases and V by 0 bases; bases with no gene match: 8. Per the germline V gene, CDR1 is LNHNV and CDR2 is YYDKDF (reference sequence). This chain's CDR3 is CATSREWAGALTDTQYF. As DNA, the CDR3 is TGTGCCACCAGCAGAGAGTGGGCGGGAGCACTCACAGATACGCAGTATTTT. Full variable domain (remainder filled in from reference TRBV15 and TRBJ2-3): DAMVIQNPRYQVTQFGKPVTLSCSQTLNHNVMYWYQQKSSQAPKLLFHYYDKDFNNEADTPDNFQSRRPNTSFCFLDIRSPGLGDTAMYLCATSREWAGALTDTQYFGPGTRLTVL.

This clone appeared a single time. A junction boundary mismatches the germline segment, possibly from a read error. The rearrangement links TRBV2 to TRBJ2-1, with D perhaps TRBD2 (5 bases). Germline-derived CDR1 and CDR2 are SNHLY and FYNNEI. The length of the CDR3 is 15 residues. CDR3 nucleotide sequence: TGTGCCAGCAGTGAGGGAGTTCTTATATCCAATGTGCAGTTCTTC. Translated: CASSEGVLISNVQFF.

The CDR3: CASSLAWLAGAADTQYF. The CDR3 DNA sequence: TGTGCCAGCAGCTTAGCATGGCTAGCGGGAGCCGCAGATACGCAGTATTTT. V usage is TRBV7-8 and J usage is TRBJ2-3, with TRBD2 matching 10 bases. Trimming took 0 bases from V and 4 from J; bases not matched to a gene: 7. The CDR3 covers 17 residues. Germline loops: CDR1 SGHVS, CDR2 FQNEAQ.

V is TRBV29-1 and J is TRBJ2-4; D remains unclear. The CDR3 has 14 amino acids. The germline V gene encodes CDR1 SQVTM and CDR2 ANQGSEA. Trimming removed 6 bases at V and 7 bases at J, with 19 bases between. The CDR3 region is CSVCNLQTGNIQYF. In DNA form, the CDR3 reads TGCAGCGTCTGTAATTTGCAGACCGGGAACATTCAGTACTTC.

The V call is TRBV28, the J call TRBJ2-3; D is unclear. Germline values: CDR1 MDHEN, CDR2 SYDVKM. The CDR3 consists of 16 residues. V was pared by 2 bases and J by 0 bases, with 12 bases between. The CDR3 sequence is CASSLPTLLSTDTQYF. DNA for the CDR3: TGTGCCAGCAGTTTACCGACTTTGCTAAGCACAGATACGCAGTATTTT.

This chain uses TRBV6-5 with TRBJ2-1, with 9 bases matching TRBD2. The V and J ends lost 2 bases and 4 bases, in that order; junction bases with no gene match: 6. Germline V gene sequence: CDR1 MNHEY, CDR2 SVGAGI. The CDR3 is made up of 16 amino acids. Written as DNA, the CDR3 is TGTGCCAGCAGTTACGCAAGCGGGAGGTTATACAATGAGCAGTTCTTC. Its translation: CASSYASGRLYNEQFF.

The CDR3, as DNA: TGTGCCAGCAGTAGCGGGCTGGGCTACGAGCAGTACTTC. It translates to CASSSGLGYEQYF. The V call is TRBV4-2, the J call TRBJ2-7; 7 bases map to TRBD2. Trimming at V came to 6 bases and at J to 3 bases, leaving 5 bases not matched to a gene. CDR3 length: 13 residues. The germline CDR1 and CDR2 sequences are LGHNA and YNFKEQ.